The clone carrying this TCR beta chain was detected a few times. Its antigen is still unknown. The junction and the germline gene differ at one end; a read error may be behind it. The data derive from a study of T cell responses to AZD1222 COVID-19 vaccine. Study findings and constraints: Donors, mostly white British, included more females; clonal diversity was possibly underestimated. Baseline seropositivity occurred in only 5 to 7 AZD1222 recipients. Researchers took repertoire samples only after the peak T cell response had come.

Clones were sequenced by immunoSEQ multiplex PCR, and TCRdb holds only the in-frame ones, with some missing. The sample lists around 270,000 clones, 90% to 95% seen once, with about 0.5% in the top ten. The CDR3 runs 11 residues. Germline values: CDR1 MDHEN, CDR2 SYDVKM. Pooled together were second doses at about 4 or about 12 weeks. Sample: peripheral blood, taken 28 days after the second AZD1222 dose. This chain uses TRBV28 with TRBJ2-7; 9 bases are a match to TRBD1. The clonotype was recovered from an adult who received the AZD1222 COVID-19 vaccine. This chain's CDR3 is CASSQTGGRDF. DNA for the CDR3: TGTGCCAGCAGCCAAACAGGGGGCCGAGACTTC.